This is a list of T cell receptor beta chains from one sample in a study of blood T cell repertoires in COVID-19. Clones were sequenced by immunoSEQ multiplex PCR, and TCRdb holds only the in-frame ones, with some missing. This sample has about 42,000 clones, with 76% found just once. The specimen was peripheral blood. These receptors came from a man between 65 and 85 years old with active or convalescent COVID-19. Both conserved end residues are part of each CDR3. Each record gives: V gene, J gene, D gene, CDR3 protein. The D gene is left open where the match is weak.

v_call: TRBV28
j_call: TRBJ1-1
d_call: NA
cdr3_aa: CASSLGRQYGGAFF

v_call: TRBV12-3/TRBV12-4
j_call: TRBJ1-5
d_call: NA
cdr3_aa: CASSLGQGKPQHF

v_call: TRBV18
j_call: TRBJ1-4
d_call: NA
cdr3_aa: CASSPRREGGEKLFF

v_call: TRBV5-1
j_call: TRBJ2-5
d_call: NA
cdr3_aa: CASSLVSGQETQYF

v_call: TRBV30
j_call: TRBJ1-3
d_call: TRBD1
cdr3_aa: CACIQGASGNTIYF

v_call: TRBV3-1/TRBV3-2
j_call: TRBJ1-5
d_call: TRBD1
cdr3_aa: CASSRGQGGGDQPQHF

v_call: TRBV5-1
j_call: TRBJ1-4
d_call: TRBD1
cdr3_aa: CASGTGGLATNEKLFF

v_call: TRBV3-1/TRBV3-2
j_call: TRBJ2-7
d_call: NA
cdr3_aa: CASSQGFSQDYEQYF

v_call: TRBV4-1
j_call: TRBJ2-7
d_call: NA
cdr3_aa: CASSQGGPQEQYF

v_call: TRBV11-2
j_call: TRBJ2-1
d_call: NA
cdr3_aa: CASSLDRAGKQFF

v_call: TRBV13
j_call: TRBJ2-3
d_call: NA
cdr3_aa: CASSLGRPPDTQYF

v_call: TRBV15
j_call: TRBJ2-7
d_call: TRBD2
cdr3_aa: CATRGGHGPYEQYF

v_call: TRBV12-3/TRBV12-4
j_call: TRBJ2-7
d_call: NA
cdr3_aa: CASSPGTYYEQYF

v_call: TRBV11-2
j_call: TRBJ1-1
d_call: NA
cdr3_aa: CASSFNYRVGVYKAFF